This entry describes one T cell receptor (beta chain). What it binds is unknown. The sample originates from a study of PD-1 blockade in classical Hodgkin lymphoma. Every patient was affected by relapse after autologous stem cell transplantation, while exposure to brentuximab vedotin was not uniform. Study-wide results and caveats: Some patients began nivolumab under 1 year after ASCT. These patients were excluded from later analyses.

Clones were read by immunoSEQ multiplex PCR, and TCRdb kept only the in-frame ones, dropping some. This sample has tens of thousands of clones; over 75% occur once, and the top ten carry 16%. The CDR3 is 16 residues long. V lost 5 bases, J lost 4 bases, and 9 bases stayed unmatched. Germline lookup yields CDR1 MDHEN and CDR2 SYDVKM. This TCR derives from a human donor with classical Hodgkin lymphoma. The material was peripheral blood mononuclear cells (PBMCs), obtained at baseline. J is TRBJ2-2 and V is TRBV28, with 8 bases lining up with TRBD1. The CDR3 spells CASSLTGGRVTGELFF. The CDR3 DNA follows: TGTGCCAGCAGTCTTACAGGGGGAAGGGTCACCGGGGAGCTGTTTTTT.